This T cell receptor beta chain was sequenced for a study of blood T cell repertoires in COVID-19. Study summary: Sources were T cells, B-cell-depleted T cells, or PBMCs; the material itself was cDNA or gDNA.

Germline CDR1 is LGHNT and CDR2 is FRNRAP. The CDR3 runs to 15 residues. Trimming removed 2 bases from V and 2 bases from J; junction bases left unmatched: 6. As handled by the study authors: Nucleated cell counts were estimated from reference gene primer amplification. TCRdb's table, derived via immunoSEQ multiplex PCR, lists solely in-frame clones and lacks some. That table gives V, J and clone size, and the DNA gave D and trimming. This sample has about 250,000 clones, with over 75% found just once. The chain joins TRBV12-5 to TRBJ2-7; 7 positions agree with TRBD1. The sequenced sample consisted of PBMCs or T cells enriched from blood (not recorded which). The receptor comes from a woman aged 45-65 years with acute COVID-19. DNA for the CDR3: TGTGCTAGTGGTTTGCAGGGACAGCCGACCTACGAGCAGTACTTC. It encodes CASGLQGQPTYEQYF.